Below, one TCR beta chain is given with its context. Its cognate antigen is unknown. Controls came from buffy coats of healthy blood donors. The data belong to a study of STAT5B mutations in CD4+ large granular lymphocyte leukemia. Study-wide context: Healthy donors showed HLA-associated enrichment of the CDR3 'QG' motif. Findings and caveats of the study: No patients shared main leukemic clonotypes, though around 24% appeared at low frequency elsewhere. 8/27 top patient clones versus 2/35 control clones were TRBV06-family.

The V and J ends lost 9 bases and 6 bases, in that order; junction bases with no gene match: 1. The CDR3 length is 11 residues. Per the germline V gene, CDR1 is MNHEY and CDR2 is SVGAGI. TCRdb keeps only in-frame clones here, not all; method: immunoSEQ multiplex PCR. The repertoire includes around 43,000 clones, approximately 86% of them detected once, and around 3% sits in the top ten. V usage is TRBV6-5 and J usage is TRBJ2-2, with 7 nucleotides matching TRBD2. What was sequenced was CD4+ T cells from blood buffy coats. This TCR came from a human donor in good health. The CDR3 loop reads CASRGAGELFF. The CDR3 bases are TGTGCCAGTCGGGGGGCCGGGGAGCTGTTTTTT.